This paragraph covers one T cell receptor beta chain sequence. As yet, its antigen is unknown. A read error may be the cause here, since a much bigger clone is one base away. Patients having uncontrolled infection, another autoimmune disease, pregnancy or lactation were not included. TCR beta CDR3 region amplification was performed from RNA transcripts. Using the HTBI primer set, a first-round RT-PCR was run on the TCR CDR3. MiXCR, applied by TCRdb to the multiplex PCR reads, yields one record per CDR3 protein. Altogether about 580,000 distinct CDR3 sequences are present, around 13% being singletons, with the ten largest covering roughly 5.5%. Germline loops: CDR1 MNHEY, CDR2 SVGAGI. CDR3 length: 15 residues. V lost 4 bases and J 7 bases, leaving 14 bases between the germline ends. The data originate from a study of T cells in Graves' hyperthyroidism and ophthalmopathy. The study, taken as a whole, reports: Also found in blood were most expanded thyroid clonotypes above 0.001.

The chain has TRBV6-5 and TRBJ1-6, with D possibly TRBD1 on 5 matching bases. The sequence was collected from a woman aged 30 to 39 with Graves' hyperthyroidism that later progressed to Graves' ophthalmopathy. The sample taken for sequencing was blood. CDR3 coding DNA: TGTGCCAGCAGTTGCGATTGGGGGTCGAATTCACCCCTCCACTTT. Its protein product is CASSCDWGSNSPLHF.